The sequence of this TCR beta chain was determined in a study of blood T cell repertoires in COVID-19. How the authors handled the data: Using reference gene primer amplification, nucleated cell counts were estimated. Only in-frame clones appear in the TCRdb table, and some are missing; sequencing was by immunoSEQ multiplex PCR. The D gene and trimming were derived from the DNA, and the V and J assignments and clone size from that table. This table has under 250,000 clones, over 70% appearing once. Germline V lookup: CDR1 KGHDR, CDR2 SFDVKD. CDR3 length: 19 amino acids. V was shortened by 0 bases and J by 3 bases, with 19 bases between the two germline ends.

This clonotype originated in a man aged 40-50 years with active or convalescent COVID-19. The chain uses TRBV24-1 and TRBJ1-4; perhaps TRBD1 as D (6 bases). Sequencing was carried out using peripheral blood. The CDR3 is CATSDLGLPGVMSNEKLFF. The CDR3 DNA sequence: TGTGCCACCAGTGATTTGGGTCTCCCAGGGGTGATGTCTAATGAAAAACTGTTTTTT.